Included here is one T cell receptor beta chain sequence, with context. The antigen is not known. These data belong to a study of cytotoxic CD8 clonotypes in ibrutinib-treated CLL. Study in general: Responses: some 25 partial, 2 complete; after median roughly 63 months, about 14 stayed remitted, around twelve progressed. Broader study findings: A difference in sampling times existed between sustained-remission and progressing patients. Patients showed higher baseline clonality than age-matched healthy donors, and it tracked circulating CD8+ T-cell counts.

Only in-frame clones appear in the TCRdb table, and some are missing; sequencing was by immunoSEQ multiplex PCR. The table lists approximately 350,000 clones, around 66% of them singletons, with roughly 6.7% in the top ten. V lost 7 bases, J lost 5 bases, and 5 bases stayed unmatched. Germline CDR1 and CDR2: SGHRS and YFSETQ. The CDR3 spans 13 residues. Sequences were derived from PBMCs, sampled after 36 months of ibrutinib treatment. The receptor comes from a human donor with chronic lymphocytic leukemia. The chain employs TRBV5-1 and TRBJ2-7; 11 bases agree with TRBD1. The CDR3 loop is CASAGQGANEQYF. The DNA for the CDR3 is TGCGCCAGCGCAGGACAGGGGGCTAACGAGCAGTACTTC. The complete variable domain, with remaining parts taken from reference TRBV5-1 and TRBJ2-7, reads KAGVTQTPRYLIKTRGQQVTLSCSPISGHRSVSWYQQTPGQGLQFLFEYFSETQRNKGNFPGRFSGRQFSNSRSEMNVSTLELGDSALYLCASAGQGANEQYFGPGTRLTVT.